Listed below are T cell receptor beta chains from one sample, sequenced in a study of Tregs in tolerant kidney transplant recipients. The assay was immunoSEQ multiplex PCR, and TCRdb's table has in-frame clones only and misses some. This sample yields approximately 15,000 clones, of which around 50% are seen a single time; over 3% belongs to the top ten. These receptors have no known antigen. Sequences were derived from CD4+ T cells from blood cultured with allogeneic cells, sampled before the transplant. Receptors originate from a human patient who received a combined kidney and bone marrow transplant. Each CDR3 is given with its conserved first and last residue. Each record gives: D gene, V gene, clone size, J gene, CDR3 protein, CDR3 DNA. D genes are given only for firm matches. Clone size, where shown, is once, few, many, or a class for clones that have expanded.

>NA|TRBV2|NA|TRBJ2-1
CASEGVNEQFF
TGTGCCAGTGAGGGGGTCAATGAGCAGTTCTTC
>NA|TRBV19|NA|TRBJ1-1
CASSLGTRLWTEAFF
TGTGCCAGTAGTCTCGGAACTAGGCTATGGACTGAAGCTTTCTTT
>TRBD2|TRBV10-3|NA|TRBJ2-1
CALRTSGDYNEQFF
TGTGCCCTACGGACTAGCGGGGACTACAATGAGCAGTTCTTC
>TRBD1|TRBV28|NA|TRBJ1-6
CASSLSDRDNSPLHF
TGTGCCAGCAGTTTATCGGACAGGGATAATTCCCCCCTCCACTTT
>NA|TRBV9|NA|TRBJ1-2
CASSVASANYGYTF
TGTGCCAGCAGCGTAGCCTCGGCTAACTATGGCTACACCTTC
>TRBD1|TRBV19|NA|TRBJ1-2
CASSIFDRGNYGYTF
TGTGCCAGTAGTATTTTCGACAGGGGGAACTATGGCTACACCTTC
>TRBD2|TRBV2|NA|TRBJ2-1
CASSASGSPNEQFF
TGTGCCAGCAGTGCGAGCGGGAGTCCCAATGAGCAGTTCTTC
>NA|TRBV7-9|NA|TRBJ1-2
CASSLNNGGYGYTF
TGTGCCAGCAGCTTAAATAACGGGGGATACGGCTACACCTTC
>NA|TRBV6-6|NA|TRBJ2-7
CASSYPGLVYEQYF
TGTGCCAGCAGTTATCCTGGGCTCGTCTACGAGCAGTACTTC
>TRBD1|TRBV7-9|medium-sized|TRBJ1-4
CASSPRTGTFEKLFF
TGTGCCAGCAGCCCTAGGACAGGGACTTTTGAAAAACTGTTTTTT
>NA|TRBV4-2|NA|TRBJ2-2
CASSQNRGGLDTGELFF
TGTGCCAGCAGCCAAAACAGGGGGGGGTTGGACACCGGGGAGCTGTTTTTT
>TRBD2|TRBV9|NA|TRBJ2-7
CASSPSGRGNYEQYF
TGTGCCAGCAGCCCAAGCGGGAGGGGTAACTACGAGCAGTACTTC
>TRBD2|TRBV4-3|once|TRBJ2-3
CASSQVAGGVDTQYF
TGCGCCAGCAGCCAAGTAGCGGGAGGAGTGGATACGCAGTATTTT
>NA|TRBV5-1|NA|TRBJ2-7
CASSLVRGRSYEQYF
TGCGCCAGCAGCTTGGTTCGCGGGCGCTCCTACGAGCAGTACTTC
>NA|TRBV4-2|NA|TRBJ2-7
CASSGHAGSSYEQYF
TGTGCCAGCAGCGGCCACGCGGGCAGCAGCTACGAGCAGTACTTC
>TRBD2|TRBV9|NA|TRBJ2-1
CASRAGDGGGLDEQFF
TGTGCCAGCAGAGCCGGGGATGGGGGGGGTCTGGATGAGCAGTTCTTC